Listed here are 4 T cell receptor beta chains from one sample, sequenced in a study of Ad26.COV2.S vaccination and SARS-CoV-2 variants. Using immunoSEQ multiplex PCR, the repertoire was profiled, and TCRdb retains in-frame clones only, with some absent. The data contain hundreds of thousands of clones, 89% of them singletons. Treatment: roughly 20 received Ad26.COV2.S at low or high dose, single or two shots; 5 received placebo; per-sample allocation not given. The investigators took samples on day 63 after the first vaccine or placebo injection. The sample in question was peripheral blood, obtained in a trial of Ad26.COV2.S vaccine versus placebo. The receptors come from a person aged 18-60 years who received the Ad26.COV2.S COVID-19 vaccine or a placebo.

The chain couples TRBV4-3 to TRBJ1-3; 8 bases agree with TRBD1. V was clipped by 0 bases and J by 2 bases; unmatched bases: 3. CDR3 length: 16 residues. Germline CDR1 is LGHNA and CDR2 is YSLEER. The CDR3, as DNA: TGCGCCAGCAGCCAAGAGGCCAGGGGGCCTGGAAACACCATATATTTT. It yields the protein CASSQEARGPGNTIYF.

The CDR3 bases are TGTGCCAGCCAAAGCGGGAGTTGGGGAGATACGCAGTATTTT. This codes for CASQSGSWGDTQYF. The chain employs TRBV7-2 and TRBJ2-3; 8 bases are a match to TRBD2. J lost 5 bases, V lost 8 bases, and 9 bases had no gene match. The length of the CDR3 is 14 residues. Germline CDR1 and CDR2: SGHTA and FQGNSA.

This chain connects TRBV18 to TRBJ1-3; 7 positions match TRBD1. This CDR3 is built from 19 residues. Looked up from germline, CDR1 is KGHSH and CDR2 is LQKENI. V was pared by 1 base and J by 0 bases, with 12 bases of the junction left unmatched. The CDR3 DNA sequence: TGTGCCAGCTCACCACTTCACACCGGGACAGCTAGCTCTGGAAACACCATATATTTT. Its protein is CASSPLHTGTASSGNTIYF.

The V and J genes are TRBV7-8 and TRBJ2-7, with 12 positions matching TRBD2. Germline V gene data show CDR1 as SGHVS and CDR2 as FQNEAQ. V shed 5 bases, J shed 3 bases, and the junction held 5 bases outside the gene matches. The CDR3 extends over 15 amino acids. CDR3 region: CASSILAGGVYEQYV. The CDR3 bases are TGTGCCAGCAGCATACTAGCGGGAGGTGTCTACGAGCAGTACGTC.